This T cell receptor beta chain appears in the sequencing data of a study of shared clonotypes between healthy human individuals. Findings and limits, study-wide: Having only a few donors restricted how much genetic and exposure-history diversity was captured. Across a handful of donors, naive CD4 shared roughly 5%, naive CD8 over 3%, memory CD4 roughly 2.5%, memory CD8 more than 0.35%.

This clone was seen just once. The antigen is not known. The CDR3 length is 13 residues. Germline values: CDR1 SNHLY, CDR2 FYNNEI. V was trimmed by 8 bases and J by 0 bases, leaving 8 bases between them. Assay used: immunoSEQ multiplex PCR; TCRdb lists only in-frame clones, some missing. The sample records about 1.4 million clones, more than 95% being singletons. The rearrangement joins TRBV2 to TRBJ1-3; D is uncertain. The sequence derives from a young man in good health. Material for sequencing was naive CD4+ T cells sorted from blood. As to subset: CD45RA+ positively selected. The CDR3 loop is CASGLSSGNTIYF. Here the CDR3 DNA reads TGTGCCAGCGGTCTGAGCTCTGGAAACACCATATATTTT.